The 25 T cell receptor beta chains listed next were all sequenced from one sample in a study of T cells in Graves' hyperthyroidism and ophthalmopathy. Amplification targeted TCR beta CDR3 regions from RNA transcripts. The HTBI primer set drove a first-round RT-PCR of the TCR CDR3. A single record per CDR3 protein comes from TCRdb applying MiXCR to the multiplex PCR reads. The repertoire holds under 200,000 distinct CDR3 sequences, less than 10% seen once, with less than 25% in the top ten. Specimen: blood. The receptors derive from a woman younger than 30 with Graves' hyperthyroidism that later progressed to Graves' ophthalmopathy.

This clonotype was observed at least ten times. This chain joins TRBV20-1 and TRBJ1-2, with D perhaps matching TRBD1 (5 bases). In germline, CDR1 is DFQATT, CDR2 SNEGSKA (reference sequence). Trimming cost V 6 bases and J 4 bases, with 18 bases left between them. This CDR3 spans 14 amino acids. The CDR3 DNA follows: TGCAGTGCGCCGCCCGAGCAGGGCGCCTATGGCTACACCTTC. Encoded protein: CSAPPEQGAYGYTF.

This clonotype was observed a single time. The junction shows a germline mismatch at one end, possibly a read error. This chain connects TRBV6-1 to TRBJ1-3; possible D gene TRBD1, 5 bases. In germline, CDR1 is MNHNS, CDR2 SASEGT. CDR3 length: 15 residues. In DNA form, the CDR3 reads TGTGCCAGCAGCCAGGGATTACGCTCTGAAAACACCATATATTTT. It yields the protein CASSQGLRSENTIYF.

This clonotype was seen ten or more times. The chain uses TRBV7-9 and TRBJ1-6, with 11 bases identical to TRBD1. V shed 2 bases, J shed 9 bases, and the junction held 9 bases outside the gene matches. Germline V lookup: CDR1 SEHNR, CDR2 FQNEAQ (reference sequence). The CDR3 runs 17 residues. Written as DNA, the CDR3 is TGTGCCAGCAGCTTAACCCCGGTTGGGACAGGGGGTTCACCCCTCCACTTT. Translated: CASSLTPVGTGGSPLHF.

In this sample, this clonotype turned up a few times. This chain joins TRBV5-4 and TRBJ2-1; the match to TRBD2 covers 8 bases. Losses at the gene ends were 0 bases for V and 8 bases for J; bases not matched to a gene: 7. Germline V gives CDR1 SGHNT, CDR2 YYREEE (reference sequence). The CDR3 extends over 15 amino acids. The CDR3 region has the DNA TGTGCCAGCAGCTTGGAGGCGGGGGGTCTGGATGAGCAGTTCTTC. Amino acids: CASSLEAGGLDEQFF. The variable domain in full, completed from reference TRBV5-4 and TRBJ2-1, reads ETGVTQSPTHLIKTRGQQVTLRCSSQSGHNTVSWYQQALGQGPQFIFQYYREEENGRGNFPPRFSGLQFPNYSSELNVNALELDDSALYLCASSLEAGGLDEQFFGPGTRLTVL.

Written as DNA, the CDR3 is TGTGCCAGCAGCTTGGTGGGGAGGGGCGCCGGGGAGCTGTTTTTT. It encodes CASSLVGRGAGELFF. V is TRBV5-6 and J is TRBJ2-2; 7 bases align to TRBD2. Germline V gives CDR1 SGHDT, CDR2 YYEEEE. The trim removed 0 bases at V and 6 bases at J, leaving 5 bases unmatched. There are 15 residues in the CDR3.

This chain joins TRBV4-1 and TRBJ1-4; weak D call: TRBD1 (6 bases). Germline loops: CDR1 MGHRA, CDR2 YSYEKL. The length of the CDR3 is 16 residues. V was pared by 2 bases and J by 8 bases, with 18 bases between. CDR3 protein: CASSQSGGTRGEKLFF. The CDR3 coding sequence is TGCGCCAGCAGCCAAAGTGGGGGCACTCGAGGGGAAAAACTGTTTTTT.

This clonotype occurred many times. This chain links TRBV28 with TRBJ1-2; D is perhaps TRBD1 (6 bases). V was clipped by 6 bases and J by 7 bases, with 12 bases between them. Germline V gene data show CDR1 as MDHEN and CDR2 as SYDVKM. CDR3 length: 12 residues. The CDR3 loop reads CASSETGFGYTF. The CDR3 nucleotides are TGTGCCAGCAGCGAAACAGGGTTTGGCTACACCTTC.

This clonotype was observed a handful of times. The V gene is TRBV4-1, the J gene TRBJ2-3; the match to TRBD2 covers 10 bases. With 7 bases clipped from V and 2 bases from J, the junction kept 6 bases outside the gene matches. The length of the CDR3 is 15 residues. Germline V gene data show CDR1 as MGHRA and CDR2 as YSYEKL. CDR3 protein: CASTILAGVTDTQYF. The CDR3 nucleotides are TGCGCCAGCACCATTCTAGCGGGGGTCACAGATACGCAGTATTTT.

This clonotype appeared many times. The rearrangement uses TRBV20-1 and TRBJ1-2, with D tentatively TRBD1 (5 bases). Trimming took 6 bases from V and 5 from J, leaving 13 bases between them. Germline CDR1 and CDR2: DFQATT and SNEGSKA (reference sequence). The CDR3 has 12 residues. The CDR3 region has the DNA TGCAGTGCACCGGGACTGGAGTATGGCTACACCTTC. It is translated as CSAPGLEYGYTF.

This clonotype was observed many times. This chain links TRBV29-1 with TRBJ1-1, with 7 bases that match TRBD1. CDR1 SQVTM and CDR2 ANQGSEA come from the germline V gene. J was trimmed by 2 bases and V by 7 bases; bases with no gene match: 4. The CDR3 spans 12 residues. CDR3: CSAGTVNTEAFF. The CDR3 region has the DNA TGCAGCGCAGGGACAGTTAACACTGAAGCTTTCTTT.

This clonotype has at least ten counts. The chain carries TRBV20-1 and TRBJ2-1, with 7 positions matching TRBD1. The CDR3 sequence is 14 residues long. The V gene's germline CDR1 is DFQATT and CDR2 SNEGSKA (reference sequence). Germline trimming cut 2 bases from V and 5 bases from J; bases unmatched to any gene: 6. The CDR3 DNA reads TGCAGTGCTAGACTAGGGGGCGCCCACAATGAGCAGTTCTTC. Translation gives CSARLGGAHNEQFF.

This clonotype appeared many times. CDR3 in amino acids: CASSQDSGNTQYF. The CDR3 nucleotides read TGTGCCAGCAGCCAAGACTCGGGTAATACGCAGTATTTT. The chain joins TRBV3-1 to TRBJ2-3, with D unclear. CDR1 and CDR2 from the germline V gene are LGHDT and YNNKEL (reference sequence). The V gene lost 0 bases and the J gene lost 7 bases, with 8 bases spanning the gap. The CDR3 extends over 13 amino acids.

This clonotype was detected many times. The chain combines TRBV20-1 with TRBJ2-2; 15 bases are a match to TRBD2. With V trimmed by 5 bases and J by 4 bases, 2 bases remained unmatched. CDR1 and CDR2 from the germline V gene are DFQATT and SNEGSKA (reference sequence). CDR3 length: 15 residues. The CDR3 DNA sequence: TGCAGTGCTGGACTAGCGGGGGGGCCCACCGGGGAGCTGTTTTTT. This codes for CSAGLAGGPTGELFF.

The chain links TRBV11-1 to TRBJ2-5; tentatively, D is TRBD1 (6 bases). The germline V gene has CDR1 SGHAT and CDR2 FQDESV (reference sequence). The CDR3 runs 14 residues. V was pared by 6 bases and J by 5 bases, with 16 bases between. Here the CDR3 reads CASSWDIQGETQYF. CDR3 nucleotides: TGTGCCAGCAGTTGGGACATTCAAGGGGAGACCCAGTACTTC.

This rearrangement joins TRBV19 to TRBJ2-2, with unresolved D. Germline values: CDR1 LNHDA, CDR2 SQIVND (reference sequence). V lost 3 bases and J lost 6, with 5 bases in between. The CDR3 totals 12 residues. CDR3 sequence (DNA): TGTGCCAGTAGTATGTTCTCCGGGGAGCTGTTTTTT. Translating it yields CASSMFSGELFF.

In this sample, this clonotype turned up many times. The J gene is TRBJ1-2, the V gene TRBV6-1; TRBD1 aligns across 7 bases. The CDR3 extends over 13 amino acids. Germline V CDR1 and CDR2: MNHNS, SASEGT. V gave up 7 bases and J gave up 2 bases; unmatched junction bases: 4. CDR3 sequence reads: CASTTGVNYGYTF. The CDR3 nucleotides read TGTGCCAGCACAACAGGGGTAAACTATGGCTACACCTTC.

In its sample, this clonotype was seen a few times. The chain is built from TRBV5-6 and TRBJ1-5; TRBD1 matches 8 bases. Germline V gene data show CDR1 as SGHDT and CDR2 as YYEEEE. This CDR3 contains 14 residues. The V segment lost 4 bases and the J segment 7 bases; nucleotides outside the gene matches: 7. For the CDR3, the DNA is TGTGCCAGCAGCGCGACAGGGGTGGGGCAGCCCCAGCATTTT. Its protein product is CASSATGVGQPQHF.

The chain has TRBV20-1 and TRBJ2-1; D call uncertain. The CDR3 has 14 residues. Trimming took off 1 base at V and 0 bases at J, with 7 bases between the two ends. CDR1 and CDR2 from the germline V gene are DFQATT and SNEGSKA (reference sequence). The CDR3 loop is CSARVPNSYNEQFF. The CDR3, as DNA: TGCAGTGCTAGAGTCCCGAACTCCTACAATGAGCAGTTCTTC.

This clonotype was observed at least ten times. V gene TRBV6-2 or TRBV6-3 combines with J gene TRBJ2-3; 13 bases agree with TRBD2. CDR1 is MNHEY and CDR2 is SVGEGT in the germline V gene. The CDR3 is made up of 19 amino acids. The V segment lost 5 bases and the J segment 6 bases; nucleotides outside the gene matches: 17. The CDR3: CASSARTSGGVLFSDTQYF. CDR3 bases: TGTGCCAGCAGTGCCCGGACTAGCGGGGGTGTATTGTTTTCGGATACGCAGTATTTT.

This clonotype has ten or more counts. The V call is TRBV5-1, the J call TRBJ2-7; D uncertain. V was trimmed by 0 bases and J by 0 bases, leaving 10 bases between them. There are 15 residues in the CDR3. The V gene's germline CDR1 is SGHRS and CDR2 YFSETQ. CDR3 DNA: TGCGCCAGCAGCTTGGGGGCGGCCTCCTCCTACGAGCAGTACTTC. This gives the protein CASSLGAASSYEQYF.

Many counts were recorded for this clonotype. The rearrangement links TRBV28 to TRBJ1-2; D call uncertain. Trimming took 3 bases from V and 3 from J, leaving 8 bases between them. CDR3 length equals 13 residues. Germline CDR1 and CDR2: MDHEN and SYDVKM. DNA for the CDR3: TGTGCCAGCAGTTTTGGAGGGTACTATGGCTACACCTTC. It is translated as CASSFGGYYGYTF.

This clonotype was seen at least ten times. V usage is TRBV12-3 or TRBV12-4 and J usage is TRBJ2-7, with TRBD1 matching 7 bases. This CDR3 spans 15 amino acids. With 5 bases clipped from V and 4 bases from J, the junction kept 11 bases outside the gene matches. The CDR3 bases are TGTGCCAGCAGTGGGACCGGGACAGTACTATACGAGCAGTACTTC. This translates into CASSGTGTVLYEQYF.

This clonotype was counted at least ten times. The V and J genes are TRBV30 and TRBJ2-7, with a possible D match to TRBD1 (5 bases). Trimming shortened V by 4 bases and J by 3 bases, and 16 bases separated the two germline ends. Germline assignment: CDR1 GTSNPN and CDR2 SVGIG (reference sequence). The CDR3 sequence is 14 residues long. The CDR3 DNA reads TGTGCCTGGAAACAGTGGGGCAGTAGCTACGAGCAGTACTTC. This translates into CAWKQWGSSYEQYF.

The chain combines TRBV19 with TRBJ2-5; no reliable D call. The CDR3 sequence is 12 residues long. Germline assignment: CDR1 LNHDA and CDR2 SQIVND (reference sequence). V shed 5 bases and J shed 8 bases, with 12 bases lying between them. The CDR3 is CASSAELDTQYF. In nucleotides, the CDR3 is TGTGCCAGTAGTGCCGAGCTTGATACCCAGTACTTC.

This clonotype showed up just a few times. V gene TRBV4-1 combines with J gene TRBJ1-1; 10 bases are shared with TRBD1. This CDR3 is built from 16 residues. Per the germline V gene, CDR1 is MGHRA and CDR2 is YSYEKL. Trimming removed 1 base from V and 5 bases from J; junction bases left unmatched: 7. The chain's CDR3 is CASSQVMGQGPTEAFF. DNA of the CDR3: TGCGCCAGCAGCCAAGTAATGGGACAGGGGCCGACTGAAGCTTTCTTT.